Below are 16 T cell receptor beta chains sequenced from a single sample in a study of beta chain features in type 1 diabetes. Study-wide results and caveats: Across all four CD4+ subsets, people with type 1 diabetes showed modestly shorter TCRB CDR3s.

The antigens these receptors bind are not known. Expressed TCRB transcripts got sequenced, as all isolated RNA was reverse transcribed. The data were produced by immunoSEQ multiplex PCR, yet TCRdb's version contains in-frame clones alone and is incomplete. The sample consists of 300,000 to 400,000 clones, around 9.7% of them appearing once. The sequenced sample was central memory CD4+ T cells from blood. These receptors were collected from a man aged 25 to 40 with type 1 diabetes.

This clone was recorded a few times. The V call is TRBV7-2, the J call TRBJ2-7; 8 bases fit TRBD1. V lost 5 bases and J lost 2; bases outside the gene matches: 8. The CDR3 covers 15 residues. Germline V gives CDR1 SGHTA, CDR2 FQGNSA. The CDR3 here is CASSPRTGPAYEQYF. CDR3 sequence (DNA): TGTGCCAGCAGCCCCAGGACAGGGCCCGCCTACGAGCAGTACTTC.

Of note for this clone: This specimen includes other DNA sequences encoding the same CDR3. J is TRBJ1-1 and V is TRBV4-1; a possible D gene is TRBD1 (5 bases). Germline V gene sequence: CDR1 MGHRA, CDR2 YSYEKL. The germline V and J ends were trimmed by 0 bases and 4 bases, with 9 bases remaining between them. The CDR3 totals 14 residues. The CDR3 DNA is TGCGCCAGCAGCCAAGATTTGAGGGGCACTGAAGCTTTCTTT. Its protein is CASSQDLRGTEAFF.

The chain recombines TRBV7-8 with TRBJ1-2; D is unclear. CDR1 is SGHVS and CDR2 is FQNEAQ in the germline V gene. V was trimmed by 1 base and J by 5 bases, leaving 17 bases between them. The CDR3 is 16 residues long. Written as DNA, the CDR3 is TGTGCCAGCAGCTTAGAGGAAAGGGCAGCTTTATATGGCTACACCTTC. It is translated as CASSLEERAALYGYTF.

This clone was picked up a small number of times. The chain is built from TRBV7-9 and TRBJ1-2; D unresolved. The CDR3 runs 15 residues. Germline values: CDR1 SEHNR, CDR2 FQNEAQ (reference sequence). The V end was cut by 7 bases, the J end by 5 bases, with 20 bases between. This chain's CDR3 is CASIRNGNEVYGYTF. The CDR3 DNA sequence: TGTGCCAGCATCAGAAACGGGAATGAGGTGTATGGCTACACCTTC.

There are a few counts of this clone. V gene TRBV2 combines with J gene TRBJ2-4; 8 bases are a match to TRBD2. The CDR3 has 14 residues. The junction had 4 bases not matched to a gene; V was cut back by 9 bases and J by 0 bases. From germline, CDR1 is SNHLY and CDR2 FYNNEI. The CDR3 DNA sequence: TGTGCCAGTTCGGGGGGGCAAGCCAAAAACATTCAGTACTTC. Protein product: CASSGGQAKNIQYF.

The chain is built from TRBV30 and TRBJ1-6, with D unclear. Germline V gene data show CDR1 as GTSNPN and CDR2 as SVGIG (reference sequence). CDR3 length equals 14 residues. Trimming shortened V by 0 bases and J by 7 bases, and 10 bases separated the two germline ends. CDR3 protein: CAWSVLGSNSPLHF. The CDR3 region has the DNA TGTGCCTGGAGTGTACTGGGCTCGAATTCACCCCTCCACTTT.

This clone was picked up many times. This chain uses TRBV20-1 with TRBJ1-2; no definite D call. The CDR3 length is 11 residues. Germline lookup yields CDR1 DFQATT and CDR2 SNEGSKA (reference sequence). Trimming left V 6 bases short and J 6 bases short, with 11 bases between. The CDR3, as DNA: TGCAGTGCCGACACCGGGGATGGCTACACCTTC. It encodes CSADTGDGYTF.

The chain recombines TRBV29-1 with TRBJ1-1; weak D call: TRBD1 (5 bases). Germline-derived CDR1 and CDR2 are SQVTM and ANQGSEA. The CDR3 runs to 13 residues. Trimming took 1 base from V and 5 from J, leaving 11 bases between them. CDR3 sequence reads: CSVEGGRETEAFF. CDR3 bases: TGCAGCGTTGAAGGAGGCAGGGAGACTGAAGCTTTCTTT.

For the CDR3, the DNA is TGCGCCAGCAGCCCGGACAGGGGATCTAGCGAGCAGTACTTC. This translates into CASSPDRGSSEQYF. J is TRBJ2-7 and V is TRBV5-1; 9 bases are shared with TRBD1. V dropped 4 bases and J dropped 6; count of bases not matched to a gene: 8. Per germline, CDR1 SGHRS and CDR2 YFSETQ. The CDR3 totals 14 residues.

This clone was recorded at least ten times. The chain is built from TRBV5-1 and TRBJ1-4; tentatively, D is TRBD1 (6 bases). Germline lookup yields CDR1 SGHRS and CDR2 YFSETQ. CDR3 size: 14 residues. Trimming cost V 3 bases and J 8 bases, with 14 bases left between them. In DNA form, the CDR3 reads TGCGCCAGCAGCTCGATCGGGGGCGAGGAAAAACTGTTTTTT. As protein: CASSSIGGEEKLFF.

The genes are TRBV14 and TRBJ1-1; D uncertain. The CDR3 covers 13 residues. V was trimmed by 2 bases and J by 4 bases, leaving 8 bases between them. Per germline, CDR1 SGHDN and CDR2 FVKESK. The CDR3 sequence: CASSQHYGTEAFF. CDR3 DNA: TGTGCCAGCAGCCAACACTACGGCACTGAAGCTTTCTTT. Drawing the rest from reference TRBV14 and TRBJ1-1, the complete variable domain is EAGVTQFPSHSVIEKGQTVTLRCDPISGHDNLYWYRRVMGKEIKFLLHFVKESKQDESGMPNNRFLAERTGGTYSTLKVQPAELEDSGVYFCASSQHYGTEAFFGQGTRLTVV.

The chain couples TRBV10-2 to TRBJ2-5; no reliable D call. This CDR3 is built from 14 residues. Trimming took off 3 bases at V and 5 bases at J, with 13 bases between the two ends. Germline loops: CDR1 WSHSY, CDR2 SAAADI. CDR3 sequence: CASSEGRLWETQYF. The CDR3 bases are TGCGCCAGCAGTGAAGGTAGGCTCTGGGAGACCCAGTACTTC.

The chain links TRBV18 to TRBJ1-1; D call uncertain. V was clipped by 6 bases and J by 0 bases, with 8 bases between them. CDR1 and CDR2 from the germline V gene are KGHSH and LQKENI. The CDR3 extends over 13 amino acids. CDR3 protein: CASSVFLNTEAFF. The CDR3 bases are TGTGCCAGCTCTGTCTTCCTGAACACTGAAGCTTTCTTT.

This clone is deemed medium-sized. This chain's CDR3 is CASQMSTGVETQYF. In nucleotides, the CDR3 is TGCGCCAGCCAAATGTCCACGGGTGTGGAGACCCAGTACTTC. The rearrangement uses TRBV5-1 and TRBJ2-5; no clear D gene. V gave up 7 bases and J gave up 5 bases, with 18 bases separating them. This CDR3 comprises 14 residues. Germline V gene data show CDR1 as SGHRS and CDR2 as YFSETQ.

This clone was detected a few times. The gene calls are TRBV5-1 and TRBJ2-3, with 8 bases lining up with TRBD2. V lost 0 bases, J lost 4 bases, and 4 bases stayed unmatched. The length of the CDR3 is 15 residues. The germline gives CDR1 SGHRS, CDR2 YFSETQ. CDR3 amino acids: CASSLGSGAADTQYF. The DNA of the CDR3 is TGCGCCAGCAGCTTGGGTAGCGGGGCCGCAGATACGCAGTATTTT.

This chain links TRBV6-6 with TRBJ2-2; unclear D gene. The CDR3 loop spans 12 amino acids. From germline, CDR1 is MNHNY and CDR2 SVGAGI (reference sequence). V was shortened by 2 bases and J by 10 bases, with 8 bases between the two germline ends. The CDR3 bases are TGTGCCAGCAGTTACGGGCCGGCGGAGCTGTTTTTT. Amino acids: CASSYGPAELFF.